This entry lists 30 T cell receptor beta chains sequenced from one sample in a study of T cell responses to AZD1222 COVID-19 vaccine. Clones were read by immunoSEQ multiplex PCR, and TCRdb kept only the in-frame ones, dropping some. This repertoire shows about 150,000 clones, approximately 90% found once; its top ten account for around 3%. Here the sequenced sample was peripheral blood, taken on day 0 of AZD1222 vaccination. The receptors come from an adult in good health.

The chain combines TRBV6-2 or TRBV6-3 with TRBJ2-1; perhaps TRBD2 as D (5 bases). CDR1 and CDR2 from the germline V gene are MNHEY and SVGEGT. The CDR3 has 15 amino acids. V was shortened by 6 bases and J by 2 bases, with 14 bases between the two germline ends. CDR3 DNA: TGTGCCAGCAGCCCACTGAGCGGCCCCTACAATGAGCAGTTCTTC. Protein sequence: CASSPLSGPYNEQFF.

The CDR3 spells CASSLSPTGSNQPQHF. As DNA, the CDR3 is TGTGCCAGCAGCTTATCCCCGACAGGGAGCAATCAGCCCCAGCATTTT. The chain employs TRBV7-2 and TRBJ1-5, with 7 bases identical to TRBD1. Trimming took 2 bases from V and 1 from J; bases not matched to a gene: 5. There are 16 residues in the CDR3. CDR1 is SGHTA and CDR2 is FQGNSA in the germline V gene.

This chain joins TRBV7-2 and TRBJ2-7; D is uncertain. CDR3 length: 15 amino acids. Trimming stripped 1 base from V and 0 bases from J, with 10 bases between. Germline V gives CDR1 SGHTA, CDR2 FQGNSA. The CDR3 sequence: CASSLDPVFSYEQYF. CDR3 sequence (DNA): TGTGCCAGCAGCTTAGATCCCGTTTTCTCCTACGAGCAGTACTTC.

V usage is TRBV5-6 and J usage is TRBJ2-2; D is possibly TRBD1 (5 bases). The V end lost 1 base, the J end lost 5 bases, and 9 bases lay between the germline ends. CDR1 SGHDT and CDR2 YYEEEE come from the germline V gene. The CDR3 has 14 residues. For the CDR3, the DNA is TGTGCCAGCAGCTTGCAGGGTTCTACCGGGGAGCTGTTTTTT. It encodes CASSLQGSTGELFF.

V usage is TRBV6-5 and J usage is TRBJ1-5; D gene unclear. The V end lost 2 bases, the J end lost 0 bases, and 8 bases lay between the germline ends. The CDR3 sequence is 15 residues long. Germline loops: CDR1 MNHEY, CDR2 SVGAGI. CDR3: CASSYGSGSNQPQHF. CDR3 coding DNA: TGTGCCAGCAGTTACGGGTCGGGTAGCAATCAGCCCCAGCATTTT.

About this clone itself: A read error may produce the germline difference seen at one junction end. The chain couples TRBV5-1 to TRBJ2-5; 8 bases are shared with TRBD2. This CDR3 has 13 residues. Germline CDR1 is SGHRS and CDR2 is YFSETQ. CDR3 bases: TGCGCCCGCAGCCCCCGGGGGGGAGAGACCCAGTACTTC. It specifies CARSPRGGETQYF.

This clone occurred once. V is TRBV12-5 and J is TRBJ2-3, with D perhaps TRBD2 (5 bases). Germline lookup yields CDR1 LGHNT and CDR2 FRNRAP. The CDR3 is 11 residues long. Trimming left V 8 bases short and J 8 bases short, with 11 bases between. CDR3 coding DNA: TGTGCTAGTTCTGTAGGAGGTACGCAGTATTTT. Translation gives CASSVGGTQYF.

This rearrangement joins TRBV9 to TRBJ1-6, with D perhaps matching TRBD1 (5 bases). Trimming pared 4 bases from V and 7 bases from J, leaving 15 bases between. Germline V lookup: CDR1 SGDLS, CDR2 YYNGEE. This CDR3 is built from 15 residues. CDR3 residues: CASSFQWGGNSPLHF. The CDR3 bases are TGTGCCAGCAGCTTCCAATGGGGGGGGAATTCACCCCTCCACTTT.

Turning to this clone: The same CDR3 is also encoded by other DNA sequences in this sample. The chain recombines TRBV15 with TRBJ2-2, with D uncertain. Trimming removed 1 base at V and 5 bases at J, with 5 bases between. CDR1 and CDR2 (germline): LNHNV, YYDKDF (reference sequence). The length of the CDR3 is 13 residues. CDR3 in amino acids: CATSRVGTGELFF. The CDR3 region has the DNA TGTGCCACCAGCAGAGTTGGGACCGGGGAGCTGTTTTTT. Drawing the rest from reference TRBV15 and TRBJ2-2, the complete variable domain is DAMVIQNPRYQVTQFGKPVTLSCSQTLNHNVMYWYQQKSSQAPKLLFHYYDKDFNNEADTPDNFQSRRPNTSFCFLDIRSPGLGDTAMYLCATSRVGTGELFFGEGSRLTVL.

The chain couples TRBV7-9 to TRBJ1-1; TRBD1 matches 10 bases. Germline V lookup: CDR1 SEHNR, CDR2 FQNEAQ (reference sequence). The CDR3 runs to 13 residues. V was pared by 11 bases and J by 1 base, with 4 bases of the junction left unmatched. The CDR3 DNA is TGTGCCGGCGGGGACAGGGGGAACACTGAAGCTTTCTTT. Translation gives CAGGDRGNTEAFF.

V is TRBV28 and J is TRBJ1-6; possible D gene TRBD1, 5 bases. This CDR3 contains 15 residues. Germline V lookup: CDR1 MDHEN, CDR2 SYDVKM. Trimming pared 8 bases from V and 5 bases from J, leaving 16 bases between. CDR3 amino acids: CASDDRTSDNSPLHF. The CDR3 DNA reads TGTGCCAGCGACGACAGAACCTCGGATAATTCACCCCTCCACTTT.

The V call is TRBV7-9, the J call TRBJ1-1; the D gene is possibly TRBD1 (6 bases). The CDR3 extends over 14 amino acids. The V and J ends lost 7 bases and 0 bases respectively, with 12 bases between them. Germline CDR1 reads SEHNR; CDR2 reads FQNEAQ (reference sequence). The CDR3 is CASTGQNLNTEAFF. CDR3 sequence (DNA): TGTGCCAGCACCGGACAGAACTTGAACACTGAAGCTTTCTTT.

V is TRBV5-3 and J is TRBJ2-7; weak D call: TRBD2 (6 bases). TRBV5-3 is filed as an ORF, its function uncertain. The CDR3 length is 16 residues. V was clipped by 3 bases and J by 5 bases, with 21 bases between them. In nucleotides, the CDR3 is TGTGCCAGAAGCTGGAGATCGACTAGATCTAACCACGAGCAGTACTTC. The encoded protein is CARSWRSTRSNHEQYF.

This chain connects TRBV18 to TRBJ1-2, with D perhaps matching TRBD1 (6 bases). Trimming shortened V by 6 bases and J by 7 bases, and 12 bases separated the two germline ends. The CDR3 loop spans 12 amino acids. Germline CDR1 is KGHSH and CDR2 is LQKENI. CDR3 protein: CASSEGGPGYTF. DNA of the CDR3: TGTGCCAGCTCCGAGGGGGGGCCTGGCTACACCTTC.

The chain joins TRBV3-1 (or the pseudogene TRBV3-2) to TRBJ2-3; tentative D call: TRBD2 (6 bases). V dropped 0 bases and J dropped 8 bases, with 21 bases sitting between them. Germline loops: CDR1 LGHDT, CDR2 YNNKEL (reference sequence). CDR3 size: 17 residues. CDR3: CASSQDGGVAVQGTQYF. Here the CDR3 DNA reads TGTGCCAGCAGCCAAGACGGAGGGGTAGCCGTTCAGGGTACGCAGTATTTT.

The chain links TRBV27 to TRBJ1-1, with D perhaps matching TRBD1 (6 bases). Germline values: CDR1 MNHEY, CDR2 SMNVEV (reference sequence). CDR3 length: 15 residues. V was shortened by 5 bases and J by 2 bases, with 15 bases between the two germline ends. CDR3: CASSRHGQRNTEAFF. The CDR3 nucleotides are TGTGCCAGCAGTCGACATGGACAGAGAAACACTGAAGCTTTCTTT.

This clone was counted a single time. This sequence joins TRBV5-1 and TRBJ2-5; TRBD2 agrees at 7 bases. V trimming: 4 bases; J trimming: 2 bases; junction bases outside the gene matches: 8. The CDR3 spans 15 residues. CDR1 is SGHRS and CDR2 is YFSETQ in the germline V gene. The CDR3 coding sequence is TGCGCCAGCAGCGATCTGGGAGCGGGGCAAGAGACCCAGTACTTC. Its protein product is CASSDLGAGQETQYF.

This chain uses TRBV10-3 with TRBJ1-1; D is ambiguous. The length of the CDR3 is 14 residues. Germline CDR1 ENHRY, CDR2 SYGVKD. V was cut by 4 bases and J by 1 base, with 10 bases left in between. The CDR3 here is CAISGAGANTEAFF. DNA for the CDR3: TGTGCCATCAGTGGCGCGGGAGCGAACACTGAAGCTTTCTTT.

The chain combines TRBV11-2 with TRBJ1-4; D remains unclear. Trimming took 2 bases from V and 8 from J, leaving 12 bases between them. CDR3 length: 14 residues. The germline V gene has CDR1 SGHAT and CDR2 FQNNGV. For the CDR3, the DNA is TGTGCCAGCAGCTTATTTTTAGGGAACGAAAAACTGTTTTTT. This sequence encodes CASSLFLGNEKLFF.

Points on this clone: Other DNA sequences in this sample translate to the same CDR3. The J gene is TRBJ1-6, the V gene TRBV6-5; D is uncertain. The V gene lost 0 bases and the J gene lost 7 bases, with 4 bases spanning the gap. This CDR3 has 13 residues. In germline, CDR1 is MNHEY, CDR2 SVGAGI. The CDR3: CASSYSRNSPLHF. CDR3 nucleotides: TGTGCCAGCAGTTACTCTCGGAATTCACCCCTCCACTTT.

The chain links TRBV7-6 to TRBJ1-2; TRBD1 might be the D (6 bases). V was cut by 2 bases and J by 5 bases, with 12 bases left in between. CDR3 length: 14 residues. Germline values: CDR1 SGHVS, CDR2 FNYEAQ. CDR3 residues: CASSLNGQGYGYTF. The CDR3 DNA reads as TGTGCCAGCAGCTTAAATGGTCAGGGGTATGGCTACACCTTC.

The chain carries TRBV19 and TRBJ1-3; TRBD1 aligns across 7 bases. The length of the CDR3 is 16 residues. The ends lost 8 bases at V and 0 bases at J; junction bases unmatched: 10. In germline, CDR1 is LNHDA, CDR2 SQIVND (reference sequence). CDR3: CASGTGTELSGNTIYF. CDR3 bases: TGTGCCAGTGGAACCGGGACAGAGCTCTCTGGAAACACCATATATTTT.

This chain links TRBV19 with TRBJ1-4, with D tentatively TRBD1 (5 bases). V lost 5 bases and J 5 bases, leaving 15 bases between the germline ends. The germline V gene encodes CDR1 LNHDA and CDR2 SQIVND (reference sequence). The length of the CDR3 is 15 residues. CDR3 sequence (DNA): TGTGCCAGTAGTCTCGCGGGGACGGGGAATGAAAAACTGTTTTTT. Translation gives CASSLAGTGNEKLFF.

The CDR3 nucleotides read TGTGCCAGCAGCCAGCCCGGGGTAGCGGGACGGAATGAGCAGTTCTTC. It yields the protein CASSQPGVAGRNEQFF. The genes are TRBV14 and TRBJ2-1; TRBD2 matches at 8 bases. The V and J ends lost 3 bases and 7 bases, in that order; junction bases with no gene match: 11. This CDR3 is 16 amino acids long. The V gene's germline CDR1 is SGHDN and CDR2 FVKESK.

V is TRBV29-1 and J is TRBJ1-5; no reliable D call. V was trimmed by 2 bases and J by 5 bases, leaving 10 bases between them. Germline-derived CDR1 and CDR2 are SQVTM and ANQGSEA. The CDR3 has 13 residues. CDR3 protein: CSVELQPDQPQHF. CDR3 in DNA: TGCAGCGTTGAATTACAGCCAGATCAGCCCCAGCATTTT.

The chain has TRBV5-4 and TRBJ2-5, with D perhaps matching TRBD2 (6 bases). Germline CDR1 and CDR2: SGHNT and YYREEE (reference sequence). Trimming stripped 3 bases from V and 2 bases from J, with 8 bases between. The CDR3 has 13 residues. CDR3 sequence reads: CASSSGVQETQYF. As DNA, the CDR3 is TGTGCCAGCAGCTCGGGAGTTCAAGAGACCCAGTACTTC.

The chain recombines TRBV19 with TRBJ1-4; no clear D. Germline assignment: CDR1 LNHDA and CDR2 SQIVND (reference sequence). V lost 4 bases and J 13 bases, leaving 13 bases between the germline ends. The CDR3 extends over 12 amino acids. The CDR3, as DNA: TGTGCCAGTAGTAGCAACCGGGCTCCACTGTTTTTT. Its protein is CASSSNRAPLFF.

CDR3 loop: CASSFRDNEQYF. In DNA, the CDR3 is TGTGCCAGCAGCTTCAGGGATAACGAGCAGTACTTC. This rearrangement joins TRBV5-5 to TRBJ2-7, with D tentatively TRBD1 (5 bases). Germline V gene sequence: CDR1 SGHKS, CDR2 YYEKEE (reference sequence). V lost 2 bases to trimming and J lost 5 bases, with 8 bases between them. The CDR3 covers 12 residues.

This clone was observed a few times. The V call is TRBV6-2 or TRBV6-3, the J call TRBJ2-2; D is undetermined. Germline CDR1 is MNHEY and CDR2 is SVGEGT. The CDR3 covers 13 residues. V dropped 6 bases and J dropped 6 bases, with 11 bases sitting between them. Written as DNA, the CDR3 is TGTGCCAGCAGCCCCGCCAACCCCGGGGAGCTGTTTTTT. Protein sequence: CASSPANPGELFF.

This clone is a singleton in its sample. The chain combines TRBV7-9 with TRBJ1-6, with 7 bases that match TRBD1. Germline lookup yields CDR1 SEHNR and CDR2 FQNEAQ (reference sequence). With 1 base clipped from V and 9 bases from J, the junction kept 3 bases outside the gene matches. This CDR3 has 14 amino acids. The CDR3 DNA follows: TGTGCCAGCAGCTTAGGGGACAGAGGTTCACCCCTCCACTTT. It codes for CASSLGDRGSPLHF.